The rows below give T cell receptor beta chains drawn from one sample of a study of T-cell memory formation after mild COVID-19. TCRdb used MiXCR to reprocess the 5' RACE reads, holding one entry per CDR3 protein. The repertoire includes about 110,000 distinct CDR3 sequences, about 17% of them detected once, and roughly 31% sits in the top ten. The sample taken for sequencing was PBMCs or a T cell subset sorted from them (not recorded which). These receptors came from an adult woman who had mild COVID-19 (a few samples of this study predate the infection). Cell type and time point are not known. Both conserved end residues are part of each CDR3. Each record gives: V gene, J gene, clone size, D gene, CDR3 DNA, CDR3 protein. A D gene is named only where the DNA matches it firmly. Expanded clones are given a class, and other clones once, few, many or no size at all.

V: TRBV4-3
J: TRBJ1-2
size: .
D: TRBD1
DNA: TGCGCCAGCAGCCAAGACGGGACAGGGGTGGACTATGGCTACACCTTC
CDR3: CASSQDGTGVDYGYTF

V: TRBV5-1
J: TRBJ2-7
size: .
D: .
DNA: TGCGCCAGCAGCTTTGACAGGTCCCCCTACGAGCAGTACTTC
CDR3: CASSFDRSPYEQYF

V: TRBV3-1
J: TRBJ1-5
size: few
D: TRBD1
DNA: TGTGCCAGCAGCCGAGAACAGGGGGCAGGTCAGCCCCAGCATTTT
CDR3: CASSREQGAGQPQHF

V: TRBV5-1
J: TRBJ2-3
size: .
D: .
DNA: TGCGCCAGCACAGGGGGGGACCCCACAGATACGCAGTATTTT
CDR3: CASTGGDPTDTQYF

V: TRBV6-2/TRBV6-3
J: TRBJ1-2
size: .
D: .
DNA: TGTGCCAGCAGACCCCGGACGGAATTTTCTAACTATGGCTACACCTTC
CDR3: CASRPRTEFSNYGYTF

V: TRBV13
J: TRBJ2-7
size: .
D: TRBD2
DNA: TGTGCCAGCAGCTTAGGACTAGCGGGATCCTACGAGCAGTACTTC
CDR3: CASSLGLAGSYEQYF

V: TRBV5-1
J: TRBJ2-7
size: .
D: .
DNA: TGCGCCAGCGGAACAGGGACATCCTACGAGCAGTACTTC
CDR3: CASGTGTSYEQYF

V: TRBV29-1
J: TRBJ2-1
size: few
D: .
DNA: TGCAGCGTTGAAGATAAAGGGCGGAGCAATGAGCAGTTCTTC
CDR3: CSVEDKGRSNEQFF

V: TRBV12-3/TRBV12-4
J: TRBJ2-1
size: .
D: .
DNA: TGTGCCAGCAGTTTACAGGGCAGGGAATCTGAGCAGTTCTTC
CDR3: CASSLQGRESEQFF

V: TRBV13
J: TRBJ2-2
size: few
D: TRBD1
DNA: TGTGCCAGCGGGACAGGGGGTACCGGGGAGCTGTTTTTT
CDR3: CASGTGGTGELFF

V: TRBV20-1
J: TRBJ1-2
size: .
D: TRBD1
DNA: TGCAGTGCTCAGGGGACAGCCCCTGGCTACACCTTC
CDR3: CSAQGTAPGYTF

V: TRBV14
J: TRBJ2-5
size: .
D: .
DNA: TGTGCCAGCAGCCAAGATACAGGGACGGCACAAGAGACCCAGTACTTC
CDR3: CASSQDTGTAQETQYF

V: TRBV4-3
J: TRBJ1-2
size: .
D: .
DNA: TGCGCCAGCAGCCAAGGGGAAGGGGTACTGGATGGCTACACCTTC
CDR3: CASSQGEGVLDGYTF

V: TRBV7-4
J: TRBJ1-5
size: few
D: .
DNA: TGTGCCAGCACCTTCAAATATAGCAATCAGCCCCAGCATTTT
CDR3: CASTFKYSNQPQHF

V: TRBV6-5
J: TRBJ2-7
size: .
D: .
DNA: TGTGCCAGCAGCCTAGGGCAGGGGCAGTTACCCTACGAGCAGTACTTC
CDR3: CASSLGQGQLPYEQYF

V: TRBV24-1
J: TRBJ1-5
size: few
D: .
DNA: TGTGCCACCAGTGACCAAGGGGAGCCCCGGTGGCCCCAGCATTTT
CDR3: CATSDQGEPRWPQHF

V: TRBV18
J: TRBJ2-7
size: few
D: TRBD2
DNA: TGTGCCAGCTCACCACGGACTAGCGGAACCTACGAGCAGTACTTC
CDR3: CASSPRTSGTYEQYF

V: TRBV7-2
J: TRBJ2-7
size: .
D: .
DNA: TGTGCCAGCAGCTTAGGGGTCACCGAGCAGTACTTC
CDR3: CASSLGVTEQYF

V: TRBV29-1
J: TRBJ2-1
size: .
D: .
DNA: TGCAGCGTTGAGGCAGCCGATTACAATGAGCAGTTCTTC
CDR3: CSVEAADYNEQFF

V: TRBV12-3/TRBV12-4
J: TRBJ2-7
size: .
D: .
DNA: TGTGCCGGCAGCCTGGTGGAATCCTACGAGCAGTACTTC
CDR3: CAGSLVESYEQYF

V: TRBV7-9
J: TRBJ2-7
size: .
D: .
DNA: TGTGCCAGCAGCTTGACCCACGAGCAGTACTTC
CDR3: CASSLTHEQYF

V: TRBV20-1
J: TRBJ1-4
size: .
D: .
DNA: TGCAGGGAGAGGGGCCGCGTGTCTGAAAAACTGTTTTTT
CDR3: CRERGRVSEKLFF

V: TRBV9
J: TRBJ1-1
size: few
D: .
DNA: TGTGCCAGCAGCGTAGCCTCAGCAAACACTGAAGCTTTCTTT
CDR3: CASSVASANTEAFF

V: TRBV7-6
J: TRBJ2-7
size: many
D: .
DNA: TGTGCCAGCAGCTCCGGGGGGCAGTACTACGAGCAGTACTTC
CDR3: CASSSGGQYYEQYF

V: TRBV6-5
J: TRBJ2-7
size: .
D: .
DNA: TGTGCCAGCAGTTACTCGACCGCTATCTACGAGCAGTACTTC
CDR3: CASSYSTAIYEQYF

V: TRBV5-5
J: TRBJ1-2
size: few
D: .
DNA: TGTGCCAGCAGCTTGGTGTCCCGAGCTAACTATGGCTACACCTTC
CDR3: CASSLVSRANYGYTF

V: TRBV6-1
J: TRBJ1-5
size: .
D: .
DNA: TGTGCCAGCAGTGAACTCGTAGGGGCCGATCAGCCCCAGCATTTT
CDR3: CASSELVGADQPQHF